A selection of T cell receptor beta chains follows, all from one sample in a study of blood T cell repertoires in COVID-19. The data were produced by immunoSEQ multiplex PCR, yet TCRdb's version contains in-frame clones alone and is incomplete. The repertoire holds 200,000 to 300,000 clones, with about 87% as singletons. The sequenced sample consisted of peripheral blood. All receptors derive from a woman between 55 and 75 years old with COVID-19, enrolled during active disease. Each CDR3 is given with its conserved first and last residue. D genes are given only for firm matches. The size entry is marked missing in some rows and otherwise reads once, few, many or a size class.

j_gene: TRBJ2-2; abundance: once; v_gene: TRBV24-1; d_gene: TRBD1; CDR3nt: TGTGCCACCAGTGATTTGGGGACAGGGATTGCGAAAACCGGGGAGCTGTTTTTT; CDR3aa: CATSDLGTGIAKTGELFF
j_gene: TRBJ2-5; abundance: .; v_gene: TRBV5-1; d_gene: .; CDR3nt: TGCGCCAGCAGCTTGGGGACAGTGGCTGGGGAGACCCAGTACTTC; CDR3aa: CASSLGTVAGETQYF
j_gene: TRBJ2-3; abundance: .; v_gene: TRBV5-4; d_gene: .; CDR3nt: TGTGCCAGCAGGACTGAACTAGTCGGCACAGATACGCAGTATTTT; CDR3aa: CASRTELVGTDTQYF
j_gene: TRBJ2-3; abundance: .; v_gene: TRBV7-3; d_gene: .; CDR3nt: TGTGCCAGCAGCTTAACTTCCGGGAGAACAGATACGCAGTATTTT; CDR3aa: CASSLTSGRTDTQYF
j_gene: TRBJ1-1; abundance: .; v_gene: TRBV19; d_gene: .; CDR3nt: TGTGCCAGTAAAGAGCACCTGAACACTGAAGCTTTCTTT; CDR3aa: CASKEHLNTEAFF
j_gene: TRBJ2-1; abundance: .; v_gene: TRBV7-7; d_gene: .; CDR3nt: TGTGCCAGCAGCTTAGCGGAGGGAACCTACAATGAGCAGTTCTTC; CDR3aa: CASSLAEGTYNEQFF
j_gene: TRBJ2-5; abundance: .; v_gene: TRBV30; d_gene: .; CDR3nt: TGTGCCTGGGAACAGGCCCGGGGGGAGACCCAGTACTTC; CDR3aa: CAWEQARGETQYF
j_gene: TRBJ2-7; abundance: once; v_gene: TRBV2; d_gene: TRBD1; CDR3nt: TGTGCCAGCAGTGATAGGACAGGGGGGGCCTACGAGCAGTACTTC; CDR3aa: CASSDRTGGAYEQYF
j_gene: TRBJ1-5; abundance: .; v_gene: TRBV4-1; d_gene: .; CDR3nt: TGCGCCAGCAGCCAAGATGGCAGGGGCAATCAGCCCCAGCATTTT; CDR3aa: CASSQDGRGNQPQHF
j_gene: TRBJ2-2; abundance: once; v_gene: TRBV4-2; d_gene: .; CDR3nt: TGTGCCAGCAGCCATGCGGGGACGAACACCGGGGAGCTGTTTTTT; CDR3aa: CASSHAGTNTGELFF
j_gene: TRBJ2-7; abundance: .; v_gene: TRBV3-1/TRBV3-2; d_gene: .; CDR3nt: TGTGCCAGCAGCCATCCCCTTGGGGCCTGCTACGAGCAGTACTTC; CDR3aa: CASSHPLGACYEQYF
j_gene: TRBJ2-4; abundance: .; v_gene: TRBV4-3; d_gene: TRBD2; CDR3nt: TGCGCCAGCAGCCAAACAAGGACTAGCGAAGAGTACTTC; CDR3aa: CASSQTRTSEEYF
j_gene: TRBJ1-3; abundance: .; v_gene: TRBV28; d_gene: .; CDR3nt: TGTGCCACCCGGGACTCCAGCTCTGGAAACACCATATATTTT; CDR3aa: CATRDSSSGNTIYF
j_gene: TRBJ2-3; abundance: .; v_gene: TRBV5-1; d_gene: TRBD2; CDR3nt: TGCGCCAGCAGCCGGGGAGCGGGAGGGACCCTTAGCACAGATACGCAGTATTTT; CDR3aa: CASSRGAGGTLSTDTQYF
j_gene: TRBJ1-2; abundance: few; v_gene: TRBV5-1; d_gene: .; CDR3nt: TGCGCCAGCAGCCCCATCCCCCAGTATGGCTACACCTTC; CDR3aa: CASSPIPQYGYTF
j_gene: TRBJ2-1; abundance: .; v_gene: TRBV5-1; d_gene: TRBD1; CDR3nt: TGCGCCAGCAGCTTGGCGCAGGGGGCGGGTAATGAGCAGTTCTTC; CDR3aa: CASSLAQGAGNEQFF
j_gene: TRBJ1-6; abundance: .; v_gene: TRBV3-1/TRBV3-2; d_gene: TRBD1; CDR3nt: TGTGCCAGCACCAAACAGGGGGCTCAGTCACCCCTCCACTTT; CDR3aa: CASTKQGAQSPLHF
j_gene: TRBJ2-3; abundance: .; v_gene: TRBV7-3; d_gene: TRBD2; CDR3nt: TGTGCCAGCAGCTCACCGGGACTAGTTTTTCCAGATACGCAGTATTTT; CDR3aa: CASSSPGLVFPDTQYF
j_gene: TRBJ2-2; abundance: few; v_gene: TRBV5-4; d_gene: .; CDR3nt: TGTGCCATGTATAGCGTAAATCAGGGGGAGCTGTTTTTT; CDR3aa: CAMYSVNQGELFF
j_gene: TRBJ2-1; abundance: .; v_gene: TRBV5-4; d_gene: .; CDR3nt: TGTGCCAGCAGCTTGGGTCGGGAGACCCATGAGCAGTTCTTC; CDR3aa: CASSLGRETHEQFF
j_gene: TRBJ2-7; abundance: .; v_gene: TRBV5-6; d_gene: .; CDR3nt: TGTGCCAGCTGCGTCGCTTGGGTCGACGGGAGTTACGAGCAGTACTTC; CDR3aa: CASCVAWVDGSYEQYF
j_gene: TRBJ2-2; abundance: .; v_gene: TRBV18; d_gene: TRBD1; CDR3nt: TGTGCCAGCTCACCAGCCAGGGGGAAGGCCGGGGAGCTGTTTTTT; CDR3aa: CASSPARGKAGELFF
j_gene: TRBJ2-7; abundance: .; v_gene: TRBV5-5; d_gene: TRBD1; CDR3nt: TGTGCCAGCAGCCTACTAGGACAGGGGAACCACGAGCAGTACTTC; CDR3aa: CASSLLGQGNHEQYF
j_gene: TRBJ2-1; abundance: .; v_gene: TRBV2; d_gene: TRBD1; CDR3nt: TGTGCCAGCGGGATGGCAGGGGGCTTCTACAATGAGCAGTTCTTC; CDR3aa: CASGMAGGFYNEQFF
j_gene: TRBJ2-7; abundance: .; v_gene: TRBV3-1/TRBV3-2; d_gene: .; CDR3nt: TGTGCCAGCAGCCTTACCCGGGACACCCAGTACGAGCAGTACTTC; CDR3aa: CASSLTRDTQYEQYF
j_gene: TRBJ1-4; abundance: once; v_gene: TRBV29-1; d_gene: .; CDR3nt: TGCAGCGTCCGAACAGGGAGAGGACTCGGTGAAAAACTGTTTTTT; CDR3aa: CSVRTGRGLGEKLFF
j_gene: TRBJ1-2; abundance: .; v_gene: TRBV5-1; d_gene: .; CDR3nt: TGCGCCAGCAGCCCCGACCGTGACTATTGGGGCTACACCTTC; CDR3aa: CASSPDRDYWGYTF
j_gene: TRBJ1-2; abundance: .; v_gene: TRBV3-1/TRBV3-2; d_gene: .; CDR3nt: TGTGCCAGCAGCCATGCCGGGACTGCACAAGGCTACACCTTC; CDR3aa: CASSHAGTAQGYTF
j_gene: TRBJ2-2; abundance: .; v_gene: TRBV7-6; d_gene: TRBD2; CDR3nt: TGTGCCAGCAGCCCGACCACTAGCGGGGGACGGACCGGGGAGCTGTTTTTT; CDR3aa: CASSPTTSGGRTGELFF
j_gene: TRBJ1-1; abundance: .; v_gene: TRBV5-6; d_gene: TRBD1; CDR3nt: TGTGCCAGCAGCCCTCGGAGGACAGGGACGAACACTGAAGCTTTCTTT; CDR3aa: CASSPRRTGTNTEAFF
j_gene: TRBJ1-2; abundance: .; v_gene: TRBV5-4; d_gene: TRBD1; CDR3nt: TGTGCCAGCAGCTTGCCGGACAGGAACTATGGCTACACCTTC; CDR3aa: CASSLPDRNYGYTF
j_gene: TRBJ1-5; abundance: .; v_gene: TRBV2; d_gene: .; CDR3nt: TGTGCCAGCGGTCGAGGCAATCAGCCCCAGCATTTT; CDR3aa: CASGRGNQPQHF
j_gene: TRBJ1-6; abundance: .; v_gene: TRBV11-2; d_gene: .; CDR3nt: TGTGCCAGCAGCGTAACATATAATTCACCCCTCCACTTT; CDR3aa: CASSVTYNSPLHF
j_gene: TRBJ1-6; abundance: .; v_gene: TRBV21-1; d_gene: .; CDR3nt: TGTGCCAGCAGCAAAGCGCTTTTTTACAGGCCGGCTCTCCACTTT; CDR3aa: CASSKALFYRPALHF
j_gene: TRBJ2-3; abundance: .; v_gene: TRBV9; d_gene: TRBD2; CDR3nt: TGTGCCAGCAGCGTAGGACTAGCGGGAGGGACCTACCCCCCGGATACGCAGTATTTT; CDR3aa: CASSVGLAGGTYPPDTQYF
j_gene: TRBJ1-2; abundance: .; v_gene: TRBV19; d_gene: .; CDR3nt: TGTGCCAGTAGTAAGGAGGGCCGCGGCTATGGCTACACCTTC; CDR3aa: CASSKEGRGYGYTF
j_gene: TRBJ2-7; abundance: .; v_gene: TRBV19; d_gene: .; CDR3nt: TGTGCCAGTAGTATAGTGGTCCACAACGAGCAGTACTTC; CDR3aa: CASSIVVHNEQYF
j_gene: TRBJ2-2; abundance: .; v_gene: TRBV19; d_gene: .; CDR3nt: TGTGCCAGTAGTTTGGGGGGTGGCACCGGGGAGCTGTTTTTT; CDR3aa: CASSLGGGTGELFF
j_gene: TRBJ1-5; abundance: .; v_gene: TRBV28; d_gene: TRBD1; CDR3nt: TGTGCCAGCAGTCCTCGACAGGGTCCACAGCCCCAGCATTTT; CDR3aa: CASSPRQGPQPQHF
j_gene: TRBJ2-4; abundance: .; v_gene: TRBV15; d_gene: .; CDR3nt: TGTGCCACCAGCAGAGGACAGGGTTCTGGGAGGATTCAGTACTTC; CDR3aa: CATSRGQGSGRIQYF
j_gene: TRBJ2-7; abundance: .; v_gene: TRBV28; d_gene: .; CDR3nt: TGTGCCACCGTCGGGTTTTACGAGCAGTACTTC; CDR3aa: CATVGFYEQYF
j_gene: TRBJ1-2; abundance: .; v_gene: TRBV18; d_gene: TRBD1; CDR3nt: TGTGCCAGCTCACCGGGGGTCGGACAGGGTCTACTCTATGGCTACACCTTC; CDR3aa: CASSPGVGQGLLYGYTF
j_gene: TRBJ2-1; abundance: few; v_gene: TRBV4-1; d_gene: TRBD2; CDR3nt: TGCGCCAGCAGCCCGTCGGGAGGGGGAAATGAGCAGTTCTTC; CDR3aa: CASSPSGGGNEQFF
j_gene: TRBJ2-1; abundance: .; v_gene: TRBV29-1; d_gene: .; CDR3nt: TGCAGCGTTCGGAGGGGAGGTGGCAATGAGCAGTTCTTC; CDR3aa: CSVRRGGGNEQFF
j_gene: TRBJ1-2; abundance: few; v_gene: TRBV27; d_gene: .; CDR3nt: TGTGCCAGCAGTTTGTTTGGGGGGAGTGGCTACACCTTC; CDR3aa: CASSLFGGSGYTF
j_gene: TRBJ1-1; abundance: .; v_gene: TRBV19; d_gene: .; CDR3nt: TGTGCCAGTAGACCACTATGGACAGTCAACACTGAAGCTTTCTTT; CDR3aa: CASRPLWTVNTEAFF
j_gene: TRBJ1-2; abundance: .; v_gene: TRBV4-3; d_gene: .; CDR3nt: TGCGCCAGCAGCTACCGGACAGTCGGCGACTATGGCTACACCTTC; CDR3aa: CASSYRTVGDYGYTF
j_gene: TRBJ1-2; abundance: .; v_gene: TRBV19; d_gene: TRBD1; CDR3nt: TGTGCCAGTAGCCCCGGACAGGGGGCGAAGGGCTACACCTTC; CDR3aa: CASSPGQGAKGYTF
j_gene: TRBJ1-2; abundance: .; v_gene: TRBV6-6; d_gene: .; CDR3nt: TGTGCCAGCAGTCCCCCCGGCAGCACTAGCTATGGCTACACCTTC; CDR3aa: CASSPPGSTSYGYTF
j_gene: TRBJ2-7; abundance: .; v_gene: TRBV9; d_gene: .; CDR3nt: TGTGCCAGCAGCCTAAGCTGGGAGAAGGCCTACGAGCAGTACTTC; CDR3aa: CASSLSWEKAYEQYF
j_gene: TRBJ2-2; abundance: .; v_gene: TRBV6-1; d_gene: .; CDR3nt: TGTGCCAGCAGTGAAGGGATTCTGGCAGGTGGTGCCGGGGAGCTGTTTTTT; CDR3aa: CASSEGILAGGAGELFF
j_gene: TRBJ1-1; abundance: .; v_gene: TRBV10-1; d_gene: .; CDR3nt: TGCGCCAGCGGGGGGGGGAACACTGAAGCTTTCTTT; CDR3aa: CASGGGNTEAFF
j_gene: TRBJ2-1; abundance: .; v_gene: TRBV11-3; d_gene: TRBD1; CDR3nt: TGTGCCAGCAGCGAAAAGGGACAGCGAGACAATGAGCAGTTCTTC; CDR3aa: CASSEKGQRDNEQFF
j_gene: TRBJ1-4; abundance: .; v_gene: TRBV5-1; d_gene: .; CDR3nt: TGCGCCAGCAGCTTGACAGTTGCAACTAATGAAAAACTGTTTTTT; CDR3aa: CASSLTVATNEKLFF
j_gene: TRBJ1-1; abundance: .; v_gene: TRBV28; d_gene: .; CDR3nt: TGTGCCAGCAGCTCCTCCCCCACTGAAGCTTTCTTT; CDR3aa: CASSSSPTEAFF
j_gene: TRBJ2-3; abundance: .; v_gene: TRBV18; d_gene: .; CDR3nt: TGTGCCAGCTCACCAACGGTAAATACGCAGTATTTT; CDR3aa: CASSPTVNTQYF
j_gene: TRBJ1-2; abundance: .; v_gene: TRBV3-1/TRBV3-2; d_gene: TRBD1; CDR3nt: TGTGCCAGCAGCCTACAGGGGGCATATGGCTACACCTTC; CDR3aa: CASSLQGAYGYTF